The rows below give T cell receptor beta chains drawn from one sample of a study of post-analysis software for immune sequencing data. MiXCR was run by TCRdb on the PCR reads, yielding one entry per CDR3 protein. The table shows about 500,000 distinct CDR3 sequences, with over 35% occurring only once. The sample consisted of blood. The receptors derive from a girl aged 5-17 years with multiple sclerosis. CDR3s include the opening cysteine and the closing phenylalanine or tryptophan. D genes are given only for firm matches. Not every row has a clone size; where given, it reads once, few, many or a size class.

TRBJ2-5,TRBV20-1,.,few,CSAPKVGLETQYF,TGCAGTGCTCCCAAAGTCGGCTTGGAGACCCAGTACTTC
TRBJ2-7,TRBV29-1,.,.,CSVGSGINEQYF,TGCAGCGTTGGGTCGGGTATCAATGAGCAGTACTTC
TRBJ1-2,TRBV11-1,TRBD1,.,CASTTTGDNYGYTF,TGTGCCAGCACCACGACAGGGGATAACTATGGCTACACCTTC
TRBJ2-1,TRBV12-3/TRBV12-4,.,.,CASSLARLATEQFF,TGTGCCAGCAGTTTAGCGCGACTCGCTACCGAGCAGTTCTTC
TRBJ2-5,TRBV10-3,.,few,CAISGHPYQETQYF,TGTGCCATCTCGGGACACCCATACCAAGAGACCCAGTACTTC
TRBJ2-5,TRBV7-2,.,.,CASSLARDLQETQYF,TGTGCCAGCAGCTTAGCCCGGGACTTACAAGAGACCCAGTACTTC
TRBJ1-5,TRBV15,TRBD1,.,CATSSDRGANQPQHF,TGTGCCACCAGCTCGGACAGGGGAGCCAATCAGCCCCAGCATTTT
TRBJ2-5,TRBV7-9,.,.,CASSLVGPQETQYF,TGTGCCAGCAGCTTAGTTGGGCCCCAAGAGACCCAGTACTTC
TRBJ2-7,TRBV28,.,.,CASSKQANEQYF,TGTGCCAGCAGTAAACAGGCCAACGAGCAGTACTTC
TRBJ2-1,TRBV20-1,.,.,CSAREANEQFF,TGCAGTGCTAGGGAGGCCAATGAGCAGTTCTTC
TRBJ2-7,TRBV4-2,TRBD1,.,CASSPNRDRGGEQYF,TGTGCCAGCAGCCCGAACCGGGACAGGGGAGGCGAGCAGTACTTC
TRBJ2-5,TRBV12-3/TRBV12-4,TRBD1,few,CASSRKGGGETQYF,TGTGCCAGCAGCCGTAAAGGGGGCGGAGAGACCCAGTACTTC
TRBJ2-4,TRBV5-1,.,.,CASSLAAAGLDIQYF,TGCGCCAGCAGCTTGGCCGCGGCAGGGCTTGACATTCAGTACTTC
TRBJ2-7,TRBV4-3,TRBD1,few,CASSHSGTGETYEQYF,TGCGCCAGCAGCCATTCCGGGACAGGGGAGACCTACGAGCAGTACTTC
TRBJ1-6,TRBV7-8,TRBD1,.,CASRLTGSSYNSPLHF,TGTGCCAGCAGATTGACAGGGAGCTCCTATAATTCACCCCTCCACTTT
TRBJ1-4,TRBV7-8,.,.,CASTITPGFNEKLFF,TGTGCCAGCACCATAACACCGGGGTTTAATGAAAAACTGTTTTTT
TRBJ2-3,TRBV14,.,.,CASSQGRTDTQYF,TGTGCCAGCAGCCAAGGCCGGACAGATACGCAGTATTTT
TRBJ2-5,TRBV10-3,TRBD2,once,CAISPGLGEETQYF,TGTGCCATCAGTCCGGGACTAGGAGAAGAGACCCAGTACTTC
TRBJ2-7,TRBV27,.,.,CASSYGTDYNEQYF,TGTGCCAGCAGTTACGGGACGGATTACAATGAGCAGTACTTC
TRBJ2-7,TRBV7-2,TRBD2,.,CASSPVTSGRAYEQYF,TGTGCCAGCAGCCCGGTGACTAGCGGGAGGGCCTACGAGCAGTACTTC
TRBJ2-5,TRBV5-1,TRBD2,.,CASSLERLAGGRPRETQYF,TGCGCCAGCAGCTTGGAACGGTTAGCGGGAGGTAGGCCAAGGGAGACCCAGTACTTC
TRBJ2-5,TRBV18,.,.,CASSLSLKETQYF,TGTGCCAGCTCACTGTCCCTAAAAGAGACCCAGTACTTC
TRBJ2-7,TRBV3-1,.,few,CASSQDRRVEQYF,TGTGCCAGCAGCCAAGATAGGCGCGTCGAGCAGTACTTC
TRBJ2-7,TRBV6-6,.,.,CASSYDVYEQYF,TGTGCCAGCAGTTACGACGTGTACGAGCAGTACTTC
TRBJ2-5,TRBV7-2,.,.,CASSLVVTAQETQYF,TGTGCCAGCAGCTTAGTGGTGACAGCCCAAGAGACCCAGTACTTC
TRBJ1-1,TRBV20-1,.,.,CSASPRNRVLNTEAFF,TGCAGTGCTTCACCCCGGAACAGGGTGTTGAACACTGAAGCTTTCTTT
TRBJ2-7,TRBV4-1,TRBD2,few,CASSQGWSPSGTGGPYEQYF,TGCGCCAGCAGCCAAGGGTGGTCTCCTAGCGGAACTGGGGGACCTTACGAGCAGTACTTC
TRBJ2-7,TRBV29-1,TRBD1,.,CSVDGTGPYERYF,TGCAGCGTTGACGGGACAGGGCCCTACGAGCGGTACTTC
TRBJ2-7,TRBV7-2,.,.,CASSLAGQGNNEQYF,TGTGCCAGCAGCTTAGCGGGCCAGGGTAACAACGAGCAGTACTTC
TRBJ2-7,TRBV6-6,.,.,CASRGTGTPSYEQYF,TGTGCCAGCAGGGGAACAGGGACCCCCAGCTACGAGCAGTACTTC
TRBJ2-3,TRBV6-6,TRBD2,.,CASGLAASTDTQYF,TGTGCCAGCGGGCTAGCGGCTAGCACAGATACGCAGTATTTT
TRBJ2-5,TRBV28,TRBD1,.,CASSGGQGAETQYF,TGTGCCAGCAGTGGTGGACAGGGAGCCGAGACCCAGTACTTC
TRBJ2-7,TRBV9,TRBD1,few,CASSEGQGSYEQYF,TGTGCCAGCAGCGAGGGACAGGGGTCCTACGAGCAGTACTTC
TRBJ2-7,TRBV5-1,TRBD2,.,CASSPLAGESYEQYF,TGCGCCAGCAGCCCTCTAGCGGGAGAGTCCTACGAGCAGTACTTC
TRBJ2-7,TRBV4-2,TRBD1,.,CASSHSPGGYEQYF,TGTGCCAGCAGCCACTCGCCAGGGGGCTACGAGCAGTACTTC
TRBJ1-4,TRBV10-3,TRBD1,.,CAISVEQGPSEKLFF,TGTGCCATCAGTGTCGAACAGGGGCCGAGTGAAAAACTGTTTTTT
TRBJ2-3,TRBV20-1,.,.,CSAESERPTGSDTQYF,TGCAGTGCCGAGAGCGAACGACCGACCGGCTCAGATACGCAGTATTTT
TRBJ2-1,TRBV4-1,TRBD2,.,CASGDLGTSGRDPYNEQFF,TGCGCCAGCGGTGACCTCGGGACTAGCGGGAGGGACCCTTACAATGAGCAGTTCTTC
TRBJ2-7,TRBV12-3/TRBV12-4,TRBD2,many,CASSLGSGKAEQYF,TGTGCCAGCAGTTTGGGTAGCGGGAAGGCCGAGCAGTACTTC
TRBJ2-5,TRBV6-1,TRBD2,few,CASSGSSGQETQYF,TGTGCCAGCAGTGGATCTAGCGGACAAGAGACCCAGTACTTC
TRBJ1-4,TRBV7-6,.,few,CASSFTAGFEKLFF,TGTGCCAGCAGCTTTACCGCAGGGTTTGAAAAACTGTTTTTT
TRBJ2-2,TRBV4-3,.,.,CASSPETGSNTGELFF,TGCGCCAGCAGCCCTGAGACAGGATCGAACACCGGGGAGCTGTTTTTT
TRBJ2-7,TRBV29-1,.,few,CSVEALGREQYF,TGCAGCGTTGAAGCCTTAGGTCGGGAGCAGTACTTC
TRBJ2-5,TRBV7-2,TRBD2,few,CASSILAGPETQYF,TGTGCCAGCAGCATACTAGCGGGCCCAGAGACCCAGTACTTC
TRBJ2-1,TRBV5-5,.,.,CASSFTLNEQFF,TGTGCCAGCAGCTTTACCCTCAATGAGCAGTTCTTC
TRBJ2-5,TRBV11-1,TRBD1,.,CASSLERGRWETQYF,TGTGCCAGCAGCTTAGAAAGGGGGCGGTGGGAGACCCAGTACTTC
TRBJ1-1,TRBV28,.,.,CASTLGRINTEAFF,TGTGCCAGCACCCTAGGGCGGATAAACACTGAAGCTTTCTTT
TRBJ2-1,TRBV7-6,TRBD2,once,CASTLGLGGNEQFF,TGTGCCAGCACCTTGGGACTAGGCGGCAATGAGCAGTTCTTC
TRBJ2-7,TRBV20-1,TRBD2,few,CSANLHSGLQYF,TGCAGTGCCAACTTACATAGCGGGCTTCAGTACTTC
TRBJ2-1,TRBV18,.,.,CASSHPSETYNEQFF,TGTGCCAGCTCTCACCCTAGCGAAACCTACAATGAGCAGTTCTTC
TRBJ2-7,TRBV6-1,.,.,CASSVGAGAYEQYF,TGTGCCAGCTCCGTCGGGGCCGGGGCCTACGAGCAGTACTTC
TRBJ2-7,TRBV4-1,.,.,CASNQEPAAKVYEQYF,TGCGCCAGCAACCAAGAGCCCGCGGCGAAGGTATACGAGCAGTACTTC
TRBJ2-7,TRBV15,.,few,CATSRESSYEQYF,TGTGCCACCAGCAGAGAGAGCTCCTACGAGCAGTACTTC